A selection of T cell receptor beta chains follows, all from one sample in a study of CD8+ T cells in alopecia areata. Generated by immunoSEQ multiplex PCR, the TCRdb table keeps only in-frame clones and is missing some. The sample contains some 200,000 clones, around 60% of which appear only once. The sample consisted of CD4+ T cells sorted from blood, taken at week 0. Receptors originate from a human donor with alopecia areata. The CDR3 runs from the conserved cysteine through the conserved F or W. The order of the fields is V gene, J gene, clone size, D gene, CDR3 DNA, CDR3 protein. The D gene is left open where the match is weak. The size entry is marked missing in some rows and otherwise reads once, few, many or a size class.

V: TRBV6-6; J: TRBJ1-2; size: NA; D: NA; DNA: TGTGCCAGCAGTCCTCAAGGGACAACAATCGATGGCTACACCTTC; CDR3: CASSPQGTTIDGYTF
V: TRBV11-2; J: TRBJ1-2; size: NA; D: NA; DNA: TGTGCCAGCAGCTTCGGGTCGGGCTACACCTTC; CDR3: CASSFGSGYTF
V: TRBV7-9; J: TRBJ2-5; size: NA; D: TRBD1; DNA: TGTGCCAGCAGCCGCGGTGGGACAGGGCAAGAGACCCAGTACTTC; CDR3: CASSRGGTGQETQYF
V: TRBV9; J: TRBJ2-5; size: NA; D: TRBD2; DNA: TGTGCCAGCAGCGTAGATGCAGGCGGGGGAGGGGAGACCCAGTACTTC; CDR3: CASSVDAGGGGETQYF
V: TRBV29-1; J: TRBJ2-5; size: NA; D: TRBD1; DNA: TGCAGCGGCGGACAGGGGGCTGGAGAGACCCAGTACTTC; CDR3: CSGGQGAGETQYF
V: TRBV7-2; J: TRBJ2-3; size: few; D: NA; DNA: TGTGCCAGCAGCTTAGCCACAGATACGCAGTATTTT; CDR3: CASSLATDTQYF
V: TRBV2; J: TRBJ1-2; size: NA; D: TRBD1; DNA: TGTGCCAGCAGTCCGACAGGGGGTGATGGCTACACCTTC; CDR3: CASSPTGGDGYTF
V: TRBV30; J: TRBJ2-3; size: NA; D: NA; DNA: TGTGCCTGGACCCCCGGGGCTGTTAGCACAGATACGCAGTATTTT; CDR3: CAWTPGAVSTDTQYF
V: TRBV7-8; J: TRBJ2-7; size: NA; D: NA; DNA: TGTGCCAGCAGCTTAGCGTTGGACTACGAGCAGTACTTC; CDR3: CASSLALDYEQYF
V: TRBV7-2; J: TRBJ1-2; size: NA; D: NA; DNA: TGTGCCAGCAGCTTAATTCCAGGGTCCTATGGCTACACCTTC; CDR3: CASSLIPGSYGYTF
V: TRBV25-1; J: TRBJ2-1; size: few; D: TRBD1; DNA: TGTGCCAGCAGTGGGGCCGGGACAGGGTCATTCTTC; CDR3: CASSGAGTGSFF
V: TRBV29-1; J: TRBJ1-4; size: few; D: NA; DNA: TGCAGCGTTGTTTGGGGAATCAGCGAAAAACTGTTTTTT; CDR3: CSVVWGISEKLFF
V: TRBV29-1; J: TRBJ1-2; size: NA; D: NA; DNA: TGCAGCGTTGGTCGGGGGAGTTATGGCTACACCTTC; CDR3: CSVGRGSYGYTF
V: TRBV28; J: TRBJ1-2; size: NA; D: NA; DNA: TGTGCCAGCAGTTTTGGAGGGGATGGCTACACCTTC; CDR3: CASSFGGDGYTF
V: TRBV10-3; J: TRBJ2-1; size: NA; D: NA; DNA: TGTGCCATCAGCGGAGAGACAGGTCTCCACTACAATGAGCAGTTCTTC; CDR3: CAISGETGLHYNEQFF
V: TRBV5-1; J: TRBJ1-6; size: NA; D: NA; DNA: TGCGCCAGCAGCTTGCGGCAGACAAATAATTCACCCCTCCACTTT; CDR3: CASSLRQTNNSPLHF
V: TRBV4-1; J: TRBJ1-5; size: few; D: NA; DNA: TGCGCCAGCAGCCAAGGACAGCTGTATAGCAATCAGCCCCAGCATTTT; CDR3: CASSQGQLYSNQPQHF
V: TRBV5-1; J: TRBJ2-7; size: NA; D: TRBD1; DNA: TGCGCCAGCAACAGTGGGACAGGTAGTTACGAGCAGTACTTC; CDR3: CASNSGTGSYEQYF
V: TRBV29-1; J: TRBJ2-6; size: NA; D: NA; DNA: TGCAGCGTGGGGTTCTCTGGGGCCAACGTCCTGACTTTC; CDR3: CSVGFSGANVLTF
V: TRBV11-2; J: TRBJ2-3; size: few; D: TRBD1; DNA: TGTGCCAGCAGCTTAGACAGGGGGCTAGCCACAGATACGCAGTATTTT; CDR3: CASSLDRGLATDTQYF
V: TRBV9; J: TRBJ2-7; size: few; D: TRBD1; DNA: TGTGCCAGCAGCGCGCTCGGGACAGGGTACGACGAGCAGTACTTC; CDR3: CASSALGTGYDEQYF
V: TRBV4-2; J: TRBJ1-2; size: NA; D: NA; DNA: TGTGCCAGCAGCCAGGTTTCGCAGAAGAGCCTCCTCGGCTTC; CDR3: CASSQVSQKSLLGF
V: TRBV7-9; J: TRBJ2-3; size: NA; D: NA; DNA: TGTGCCAGCAGCATTCAAGGGGGACCAGATACGCAGTATTTT; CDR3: CASSIQGGPDTQYF
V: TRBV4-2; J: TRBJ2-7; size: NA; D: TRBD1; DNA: TGTGCCAGCAGCCAAGGGACAGGCCTCTCCTACGAGCAGTACTTC; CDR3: CASSQGTGLSYEQYF
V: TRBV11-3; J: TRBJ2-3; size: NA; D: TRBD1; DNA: TGTGCCAGCAGCGCCCAGACAGGGAGCGGCACAGATACGCAGTATTTT; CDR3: CASSAQTGSGTDTQYF